The T cell receptor (beta chain) under discussion was sequenced for a study of beta chain features in type 1 diabetes. Overall study results and limits: Whether TCRB rearrangement is influenced by HLA type was left unresolved in this analysis. Type 1 diabetes patients had TCRB CDR3s that were shorter (moderately but significantly so) in all four CD4+ subsets.

cDNA synthesis used the whole RNA isolate, giving expressed TCRB sequences. The protocol was immunoSEQ multiplex PCR, while the TCRdb copy is restricted to in-frame clones and leaves out a portion. The data show some 280,000 clones, around an eighth seen once. Concerning this clone: Its specificity is not known.

The length of the CDR3 is 14 residues. Trimming removed 7 bases from V and 4 bases from J; junction bases left unmatched: 6. CDR1 and CDR2 from the germline V gene are LNHDA and SQIVND (reference sequence). The sample was naive CD4+ T cells from blood. The genes are TRBV19 and TRBJ2-7; 11 bases agree with TRBD2. The TCR sequence derives from a man aged 25-45 years with type 1 diabetes. The CDR3 region is CASKMTSGTYEQYF. In DNA, the CDR3 is TGTGCCAGTAAGATGACTAGCGGGACTTACGAGCAGTACTTC.